This T cell receptor beta chain was recorded in a study of cytomegalovirus exposure and HLA in healthy donors. Across the study: Most genotyped donors, approximately 81% of some 400, had Caucasian-associated genetic ancestry.

Concerning this clone: Its antigen is not identified.

Notes on the study in general: In a later analysis, 15,000 to 20,000 TCR beta sequences were associated with HLA alleles at 0.05 false discovery rate. Versus the roughly 640-donor mean, an Asian-associated ancestry cluster reportedly showed fewer N-insertions in a later analysis. Being productive about 90% or about 30% of the time was typical of most TCR beta V segments in an earlier analysis.

Use of 60 Vbeta and 13 Jbeta primers characterized the PCR. Method: immunoSEQ multiplex PCR; TCRdb's copy keeps in-frame clones and lacks some. The sample carries about 170,000 clones, about four fifths recorded once. This CDR3 region has 14 residues. The ends were cut back, 3 bases at V and 9 bases at J, with 15 bases in the middle. In germline, CDR1 is SGHDN, CDR2 FVKESK. The TCR sequence derives from a man aged 18 to 35 in good health and CMV-seronegative. The sample consisted of PBMCs. J is TRBJ2-1 and V is TRBV14; weak D call: TRBD1 (5 bases). CDR3 sequence reads: CASSQKRQGIEQFF. In nucleotides, the CDR3 is TGTGCCAGCAGCCAGAAACGGCAGGGTATTGAGCAGTTCTTC.